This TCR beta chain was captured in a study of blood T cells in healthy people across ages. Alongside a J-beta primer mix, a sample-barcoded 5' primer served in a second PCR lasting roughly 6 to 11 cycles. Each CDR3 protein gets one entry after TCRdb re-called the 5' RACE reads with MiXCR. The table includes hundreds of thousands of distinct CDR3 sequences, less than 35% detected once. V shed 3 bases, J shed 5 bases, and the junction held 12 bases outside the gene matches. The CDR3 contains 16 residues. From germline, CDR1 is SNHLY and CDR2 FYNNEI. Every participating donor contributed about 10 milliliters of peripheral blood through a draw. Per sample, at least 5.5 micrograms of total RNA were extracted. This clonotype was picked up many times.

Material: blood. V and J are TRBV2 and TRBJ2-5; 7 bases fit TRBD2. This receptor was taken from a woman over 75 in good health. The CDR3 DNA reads TGTGCCAGCAGTGACGGGGGGTCCGCTCCCGGGGAGACCCAGTACTTC. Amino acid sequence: CASSDGGSAPGETQYF. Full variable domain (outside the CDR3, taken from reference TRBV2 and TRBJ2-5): EPEVTQTPSHQVTQMGQEVILRCVPISNHLYFYWYRQILGQKVEFLVSFYNNEISEKSEIFDDQFSVERPDGSNFTLKIRSTKLEDSAMYFCASSDGGSAPGETQYFGPGTRLLVL.